This record looks at one T cell receptor (beta chain) sequence and its context. The patients had localized lung adenocarcinoma, a non-small cell subtype. The CDR3 has 22 residues. CDR1 is MGHDK, CDR2 SYGVNS, per germline. TCRdb called the PCR reads again in MiXCR, with one record for every CDR3 protein. The sample lists 3,000 to 3,500 distinct CDR3 sequences; roughly three fifths were seen once. These data are taken from a study of CD4 and CD8 cells across lung adenocarcinoma regions. The clonotype was recovered from a female donor with lung adenocarcinoma. The CD4 and CD8 labels of this study may be unreliable. Material: CD4+ T cells from the center of a lung tumor. This chain connects TRBV25-1 to TRBJ2-1; possible D gene TRBD2, 5 bases. With the DNA end fitting TRBJ2-7 better, the J assignment may be wrong. The CDR3 nucleotides are TGTGCCAGCAGTGCCCCCCGGGGAAAGGACCCTCCCCTGTCTTCTGTTCATGGAGAGCAGTACTTC. Its protein is CASSAPRGKDPPLSSVHGEQYF.